The 18 T cell receptor beta chains presented below share a single source sample, sequenced in a study of CD8+ T cells in alopecia areata. Sample treatment: oral pan-JAK inhibitor, 5-10 mg twice daily. Following RNA extraction, reverse transcription yielded cDNA that acted as the sequencing template. Sequenced by immunoSEQ multiplex PCR; TCRdb stores in-frame clones only, minus some. The sample lists 110,000 to 150,000 clones; roughly 86% were seen once. Sequenced here: CD8+ T cells sorted from blood, sampled at week 4, from a patient treated with tofacitinib. The receptor source for this set is a human donor with alopecia areata.

J is TRBJ2-1 and V is TRBV19; 11 bases agree with TRBD1. The CDR3 totals 15 residues. The V gene's germline CDR1 is LNHDA and CDR2 SQIVND (reference sequence). Losses at the gene ends were 5 bases for V and 5 bases for J; bases not matched to a gene: 5. CDR3 DNA: TGTGCCAGTAGTCCGGACAGGGGGCTGGACAATGAGCAGTTCTTC. Its protein product is CASSPDRGLDNEQFF.

The gene calls are TRBV13 and TRBJ2-2, with D perhaps TRBD1 or TRBD2 (5 bases each). The CDR3 is 15 residues long. Per germline, CDR1 PRHDT and CDR2 FYEKMQ (reference sequence). V gave up 7 bases and J gave up 4 bases, with 16 bases separating them. The CDR3 is CASTRGGLSTGELFF. CDR3 DNA: TGTGCCAGCACCCGGGGCGGGCTGAGCACCGGGGAGCTGTTTTTT.

The chain employs TRBV10-3 and TRBJ2-1; tentative D call: TRBD2 (6 bases). The germline V gene encodes CDR1 ENHRY and CDR2 SYGVKD. The CDR3 length is 13 residues. The V end was cut by 3 bases, the J end by 10 bases, with 13 bases between. The CDR3 bases are TGTGCCATCAGTGACGGAGGGCGTTTAGAGCAGTTCTTC. Its protein is CAISDGGRLEQFF.

The rearrangement joins TRBV11-2 to TRBJ1-2; 9 bases agree with TRBD1. The CDR3 is made up of 16 amino acids. With V trimmed by 5 bases and J by 5 bases, 12 bases remained unmatched. The germline V gene encodes CDR1 SGHAT and CDR2 FQNNGV. This chain's CDR3 is CASSSLEGTGLYGYTF. The CDR3 coding sequence is TGTGCCAGCAGCAGCTTAGAGGGGACAGGGCTTTATGGCTACACCTTC.

This chain uses TRBV29-1 with TRBJ1-2; D is uncertain. V was trimmed by 3 bases and J by 8 bases, leaving 13 bases between them. The CDR3 loop spans 12 amino acids. CDR1 and CDR2 (germline): SQVTM, ANQGSEA. CDR3 sequence (DNA): TGCAGCGTTGAGGGTAGGCAGGACGGCTACACCTTC. Its translation: CSVEGRQDGYTF.

The J gene is TRBJ1-1, the V gene TRBV6-5, with D perhaps TRBD1 (6 bases). The ends were cut back, 5 bases at V and 0 bases at J, with 13 bases in the middle. From germline, CDR1 is MNHEY and CDR2 SVGAGI. The CDR3 is 15 amino acids. The CDR3 region is CASSQGQWVNTEAFF. CDR3 nucleotide sequence: TGTGCCAGCAGTCAAGGACAGTGGGTGAACACTGAAGCTTTCTTT.

The rearrangement joins TRBV29-1 to TRBJ2-7, with TRBD2 matching over 7 bases. The CDR3 has 14 amino acids. V dropped 6 bases and J dropped 2; count of bases not matched to a gene: 10. Germline CDR1 SQVTM, CDR2 ANQGSEA. The CDR3 is CSVGGTAAAYEQYF. The CDR3 region has the DNA TGCAGCGTCGGGGGGACGGCGGCAGCCTACGAGCAGTACTTC.

This chain uses TRBV5-1 with TRBJ1-2; perhaps TRBD1 as D (5 bases). The V gene lost 3 bases and the J gene lost 4 bases, with 16 bases spanning the gap. The CDR3 totals 15 residues. CDR1 and CDR2 from the germline V gene are SGHRS and YFSETQ. The CDR3 DNA sequence: TGCGCCAGCAGCTACGGGATGACAGTTCCCTATGGCTACACCTTC. Translating gives CASSYGMTVPYGYTF.

The CDR3 bases are TGTGCCTGCGGACGTATTCCGGATGAGCAGTTCTTC. This gives the protein CACGRIPDEQFF. The rearrangement links TRBV7-9 to TRBJ2-1; D gene unclear. CDR1 SEHNR and CDR2 FQNEAQ come from the germline V gene (reference sequence). The length of the CDR3 is 12 residues. V lost 11 bases to trimming and J lost 8 bases, with 16 bases between them. Combining the CDR3 with reference TRBV7-9 and TRBJ2-1 gives the whole variable domain DTGVSQNPRHKITKRGQNVTFRCDPISEHNRLYWYRQTLGQGPEFLTYFQNEAQLEKSRLLSDRFSAERPKGSFSTLEIQRTEQGDSAMYLCACGRIPDEQFFGPGTRLTVL.

V gene TRBV7-9 combines with J gene TRBJ2-7; TRBD1 is a possible D gene (5 bases). In germline, CDR1 is SEHNR, CDR2 FQNEAQ (reference sequence). There are 14 residues in the CDR3. V was trimmed by 2 bases and J by 1 base, leaving 9 bases between them. CDR3 region: CASSLQRQSYEQYF. CDR3 sequence (DNA): TGTGCCAGCAGCTTACAACGACAGTCCTACGAGCAGTACTTC.

This chain uses TRBV25-1 with TRBJ1-4, with D hard to call. Germline V CDR1 and CDR2: MGHDK, SYGVNS. Trimming pared 3 bases from V and 8 bases from J, leaving 7 bases between. The CDR3 is 12 amino acids. CDR3 sequence: CASSDSGEKLFF. For the CDR3, the DNA is TGTGCCAGCAGTGATAGCGGAGAAAAACTGTTTTTT.

The chain recombines TRBV19 with TRBJ2-1; 9 bases fit TRBD2. V gave up 5 bases and J gave up 3 bases; unmatched junction bases: 5. The V gene's germline CDR1 is LNHDA and CDR2 SQIVND (reference sequence). This CDR3 contains 15 residues. CDR3 in DNA: TGTGCCAGTAGTCCCCTAGCGGGATTCTACAATGAGCAGTTCTTC. The encoded protein is CASSPLAGFYNEQFF.

This chain links TRBV14 with TRBJ2-7; D is unresolved. The CDR3 spans 14 residues. Germline CDR1 SGHDN, CDR2 FVKESK. Between the trimmed V and J ends, which lost 1 base and 1 base, there was a span of 8 bases. CDR3: CASSQVDFSYEQYF. The CDR3 DNA sequence: TGTGCCAGCAGCCAAGTCGATTTTTCCTACGAGCAGTACTTC.

The V gene is TRBV27, the J gene TRBJ2-1; the match to TRBD2 covers 7 bases. Germline V gene data show CDR1 as MNHEY and CDR2 as SMNVEV (reference sequence). The CDR3 contains 12 residues. V gave up 3 bases and J gave up 10 bases; unmatched junction bases: 3. This CDR3 reads CASSLRGTEQFF. The CDR3 nucleotides are TGTGCCAGCAGTTTGCGGGGGACGGAGCAGTTCTTC.

This clone was seen just once. Other nucleotide sequences from this sample produce the same CDR3. The J gene is TRBJ2-5, the V gene TRBV30; no firm D call. This CDR3 has 12 residues. Germline V gene data show CDR1 as GTSNPN and CDR2 as SVGIG (reference sequence). Trimming left V 1 base short and J 2 bases short, with 5 bases between. The CDR3: CAWSANQETQYF. Written as DNA, the CDR3 is TGTGCCTGGAGTGCCAATCAAGAGACCCAGTACTTC.

J is TRBJ2-7 and V is TRBV29-1; D possibly corresponds to TRBD2 (5 bases). The V end was cut by 4 bases, the J end by 0 bases, with 13 bases between. This CDR3 spans 14 amino acids. The V gene's germline CDR1 is SQVTM and CDR2 ANQGSEA. The CDR3: CSVGPSRDSYEQYF. CDR3 bases: TGCAGCGTTGGGCCCTCCCGGGACTCCTACGAGCAGTACTTC.

A few counts support this clone. The genes are TRBV4-1 and TRBJ2-1; 7 bases agree with TRBD2. With 3 bases clipped from V and 5 bases from J, the junction kept 7 bases outside the gene matches. The CDR3 runs to 15 residues. Germline V gives CDR1 MGHRA, CDR2 YSYEKL. CDR3 coding DNA: TGCGCCAGCAGCCACGGTACTAGCGCGAACAATGAGCAGTTCTTC. Translation gives CASSHGTSANNEQFF.

This clone was observed once. The V and J genes are TRBV29-1 and TRBJ2-7; perhaps D is TRBD1 or TRBD2 (5 bases each). CDR3 length: 14 residues. Germline V gives CDR1 SQVTM, CDR2 ANQGSEA. V lost 0 bases to trimming and J lost 4 bases, with 13 bases between them. The CDR3 DNA follows: TGCAGCGTTGAAGATCGAACGGGACCTTACGAGCAGTACTTC. This translates into CSVEDRTGPYEQYF.